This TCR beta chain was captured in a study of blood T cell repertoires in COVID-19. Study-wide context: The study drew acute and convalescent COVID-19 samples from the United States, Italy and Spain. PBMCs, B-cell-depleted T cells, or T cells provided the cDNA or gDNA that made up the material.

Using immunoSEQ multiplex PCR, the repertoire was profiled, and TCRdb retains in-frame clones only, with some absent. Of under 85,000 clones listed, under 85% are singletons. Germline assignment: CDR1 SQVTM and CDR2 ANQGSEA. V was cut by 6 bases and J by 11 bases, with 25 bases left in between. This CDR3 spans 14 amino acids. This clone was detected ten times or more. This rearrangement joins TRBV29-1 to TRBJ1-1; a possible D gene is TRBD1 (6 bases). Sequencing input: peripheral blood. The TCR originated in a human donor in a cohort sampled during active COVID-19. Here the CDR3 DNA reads TGCAGCGTACTGGACAGACTCACTCAAAAAACGGCTTTCTTT. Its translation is CSVLDRLTQKTAFF.